These T cell receptor beta chains were read from a single sample in a study of T cell responses to AZD1222 COVID-19 vaccine. Profiled with immunoSEQ multiplex PCR; TCRdb holds only in-frame clones, not every one. This sample has some 150,000 clones, with 90% found just once. The source was peripheral blood, collected on day 0 of AZD1222 vaccination. All receptors come from an adult in good health. Each CDR3 is given with its conserved first and last residue. D genes are given only for firm matches. Where a row states a size, it is once, few, many or the class of an expanded clone; other rows omit it.

CDR3: CASSDGGGRGTDTQYF
DNA: TGTGCCAGCAGTGACGGGGGGGGCCGCGGCACAGATACGCAGTATTTT
D: .
V: TRBV6-4
J: TRBJ2-3
size: .

CDR3: CASSLRGITGELFF
DNA: TGTGCCAGCAGCTTGAGGGGGATAACCGGGGAGCTGTTTTTT
D: .
V: TRBV7-2
J: TRBJ2-2
size: .

CDR3: CASSHPSRGTGPHGGEKLFF
DNA: TGCGCCAGCAGCCACCCTAGTAGGGGGACAGGGCCCCACGGAGGGGAAAAACTGTTTTTT
D: TRBD1
V: TRBV4-1
J: TRBJ1-4
size: .

CDR3: CASSSETSGGPDTQYF
DNA: TGTGCCAGCAGCTCGGAGACTAGCGGGGGACCAGATACGCAGTATTTT
D: TRBD2
V: TRBV5-4
J: TRBJ2-3
size: .

CDR3: CASSLDHTGELFF
DNA: TGTGCCAGCAGTTTGGACCACACCGGGGAGCTGTTTTTT
D: .
V: TRBV6-1
J: TRBJ2-2
size: .

CDR3: CAWSRGSNTEAFF
DNA: TGTGCCTGGAGTCGGGGGTCGAACACTGAAGCTTTCTTT
D: .
V: TRBV30
J: TRBJ1-1
size: .

CDR3: CASSIGGGATYEQYF
DNA: TGTGCCAGTAGTATTGGAGGCGGAGCCACCTACGAGCAGTACTTC
D: .
V: TRBV19
J: TRBJ2-7
size: .

CDR3: CATSTYGGAGTEAFF
DNA: TGTGCCACCAGCACCTATGGGGGGGCTGGCACTGAAGCTTTCTTT
D: .
V: TRBV15
J: TRBJ1-1
size: once

CDR3: CASSPQGAEEKLFF
DNA: TGTGCCAGCAGCCCTCAGGGGGCGGAGGAAAAACTGTTTTTT
D: TRBD1
V: TRBV7-2
J: TRBJ1-4
size: .

CDR3: CASSYSQAGDSAEQFF
DNA: TGTGCCAGCAGTTACAGCCAAGCGGGGGACTCCGCTGAGCAGTTCTTC
D: TRBD2
V: TRBV7-6
J: TRBJ2-1
size: .

CDR3: CASSQGHIGTQYF
DNA: TGTGCCAGCAGCCAAGGGCACATCGGTACGCAGTATTTT
D: .
V: TRBV3-1/TRBV3-2
J: TRBJ2-3
size: .

CDR3: CASSLRSSAQETQYF
DNA: TGCGCCAGCAGCTTAAGATCCTCCGCTCAAGAGACCCAGTACTTC
D: .
V: TRBV5-1
J: TRBJ2-5
size: .

CDR3: CASSIQGEGYTF
DNA: TGTGCCAGCTCAATACAGGGAGAAGGCTACACCTTC
D: .
V: TRBV18
J: TRBJ1-2
size: .

CDR3: CSVEDDGSASGEYEQYF
DNA: TGCAGCGTTGAAGATGACGGATCGGCTAGCGGGGAGTACGAGCAGTACTTC
D: TRBD2
V: TRBV29-1
J: TRBJ2-7
size: .

CDR3: CASGITLSKTNYGYTF
DNA: TGCGCCAGCGGGATAACCCTCAGCAAAACTAACTATGGCTACACCTTC
D: .
V: TRBV4-1
J: TRBJ1-2
size: .

CDR3: CASSQAVQMNTEAFF
DNA: TGTGCCAGCAGCCAAGCCGTTCAGATGAACACTGAAGCTTTCTTT
D: .
V: TRBV3-1/TRBV3-2
J: TRBJ1-1
size: once

CDR3: CASSTRENTTNEKLFF
DNA: TGTGCCAGCAGCACCCGGGAGAACACAACTAATGAAAAACTGTTTTTT
D: .
V: TRBV11-3
J: TRBJ1-4
size: .

CDR3: CASGGGGQIYGYTF
DNA: TGTGCCAGCGGGGGGGGCGGACAGATCTATGGCTACACCTTC
D: .
V: TRBV6-5
J: TRBJ1-2
size: .

CDR3: CASSYEGRADNEQFF
DNA: TGTGCCAGCAGTTACGAGGGGCGGGCTGACAATGAGCAGTTCTTC
D: .
V: TRBV6-5
J: TRBJ2-1
size: .

CDR3: CSASIPSGSTDTQYF
DNA: TGCAGTGCTAGTATTCCTAGCGGATCAACAGATACGCAGTATTTT
D: TRBD2
V: TRBV20-1
J: TRBJ2-3
size: once

CDR3: CASSSRTSGNEQFF
DNA: TGTGCCAGCAGCTCACGGACTAGCGGGAATGAGCAGTTCTTC
D: TRBD2
V: TRBV11-3
J: TRBJ2-1
size: .

CDR3: CASSQGLPWDEQYF
DNA: TGCGCCAGCAGCCAAGGACTGCCTTGGGACGAGCAGTACTTC
D: .
V: TRBV4-1
J: TRBJ2-7
size: .

CDR3: CASQLTGAYEQYF
DNA: TGTGCCAGCCAACTGACAGGGGCCTACGAGCAGTACTTC
D: TRBD1
V: TRBV18
J: TRBJ2-7
size: .

CDR3: CASSFPQTGSYNEQFF
DNA: TGTGCCAGCAGCTTCCCGCAGACAGGGTCCTACAATGAGCAGTTCTTC
D: TRBD1
V: TRBV11-3
J: TRBJ2-1
size: .

CDR3: CAWSKGNGGGQFF
DNA: TGTGCCTGGAGTAAAGGGAACGGGGGAGGACAGTTCTTC
D: .
V: TRBV30
J: TRBJ2-1
size: .

CDR3: CASSLNAGTGYGYTF
DNA: TGTGCCAGCAGCTTAAATGCGGGAACGGGCTATGGCTACACCTTC
D: .
V: TRBV7-3
J: TRBJ1-2
size: .

CDR3: CSAFINYGYTF
DNA: TGCAGTGCTTTTATTAACTATGGCTACACCTTC
D: .
V: TRBV20-1
J: TRBJ1-2
size: .

CDR3: CASSSYTDQPQHF
DNA: TGTGCCAGCAGTTCCTACACAGATCAGCCCCAGCATTTT
D: .
V: TRBV27
J: TRBJ1-5
size: .

CDR3: CASRGTGGRPLHF
DNA: TGTGCCAGCAGGGGGACGGGAGGAAGGCCCCTCCACTTT
D: .
V: TRBV12-3/TRBV12-4
J: TRBJ1-6
size: .

CDR3: CATSDSKQGYTF
DNA: TGTGCCACCAGTGATTCGAAACAGGGCTACACCTTC
D: .
V: TRBV24-1
J: TRBJ1-2
size: .

CDR3: CASSANEKLFF
DNA: TGTGCCAGCAGCGCGAATGAAAAACTGTTTTTT
D: .
V: TRBV6-2/TRBV6-3
J: TRBJ1-4
size: .